This passage covers 15 T cell receptor beta chains from one sample sequenced in a study of neoadjuvant anti-PD-1 for oral cavity cancer. The table came from immunoSEQ multiplex PCR; TCRdb's copy has only in-frame clones and leaves some out. The sample carries around 31,000 clones, about 83% recorded once. The sample here was PBMCs, taken before nivolumab (anti-PD-1) treatment. These receptors were collected from a person between 35 and 79 years old with oral cavity squamous cell carcinoma.

V and J are TRBV5-4 and TRBJ1-2; no reliable D call. CDR1 is SGHNT and CDR2 is YYREEE in the germline V gene (reference sequence). V was pared by 1 base and J by 4 bases, with 14 bases between. CDR3 length: 15 amino acids. The DNA for the CDR3 is TGTGCCAGCAGCTTGAAAGTGGGGTTCGCCTATGGCTACACCTTC. Translated, it gives CASSLKVGFAYGYTF.

The genes are TRBV11-3 and TRBJ2-3, with D unresolved. Between the trimmed V and J ends, which lost 6 bases and 0 bases, there was a span of 7 bases. Germline loops: CDR1 SGHNT, CDR2 YENEEA. CDR3 size: 13 residues. The CDR3 bases are TGTGCCAGCAGTAACCCGAGCACAGATACGCAGTATTTT. Protein: CASSNPSTDTQYF.

This clone was picked up one time. V gene TRBV28 combines with J gene TRBJ1-2; the match to TRBD1 covers 8 bases. Germline CDR1 is MDHEN and CDR2 is SYDVKM. The CDR3 length is 16 residues. J gave up 5 bases and V 4 bases, and 12 bases lay outside the gene matches. The CDR3 region is CASSSPGQGLFYGYTF. As DNA, the CDR3 is TGTGCCAGCAGTTCCCCCGGACAGGGTCTATTTTATGGCTACACCTTC.

The chain uses TRBV6-1 and TRBJ1-1; a possible D gene is TRBD1 (6 bases). V lost 7 bases to trimming and J lost 4 bases, with 16 bases between them. The CDR3 runs to 14 residues. CDR1 is MNHNS and CDR2 is SASEGT in the germline V gene. In DNA form, the CDR3 reads TGTGCCAGCATAAACAGGGAGGAGGCCACTGAAGCTTTCTTT. This encodes CASINREEATEAFF.

CDR3 residues: CASSEYRDPNTEAFF. The CDR3 region has the DNA TGTGCCAGTAGTGAGTACAGGGATCCGAACACTGAAGCTTTCTTT. The rearrangement uses TRBV19 and TRBJ1-1; possible D gene TRBD1, 6 bases. CDR3 length equals 15 residues. The V end lost 5 bases, the J end lost 1 base, and 14 bases lay between the germline ends. Germline V lookup: CDR1 LNHDA, CDR2 SQIVND (reference sequence).

In this sample, this clone turned up once. V and J are TRBV6-5 and TRBJ2-5; 12 bases match TRBD2. Looked up from germline, CDR1 is MNHEY and CDR2 is SVGAGI. Trimming removed 4 bases from V and 5 bases from J; junction bases left unmatched: 5. The CDR3 covers 15 residues. DNA for the CDR3: TGTGCCAGCAGTTCCACTAGCGGGGGGCACGAGACCCAGTACTTC. This encodes CASSSTSGGHETQYF.

Details on this clone: An end of the junction does not agree with germline; a read error may underlie this. The chain carries TRBV6-6 and TRBJ1-1; TRBD1 is a possible D gene (6 bases). CDR1 and CDR2 (germline): MNHNY, SVGAGI (reference sequence). The CDR3 is 15 residues long. The CDR3 here is CASSYSRGLNTEAFF. The CDR3 DNA sequence: TGTGCCAGCAGCTACTCCAGGGGATTGAACACTGAAGCTTTCTTT.

V usage is TRBV6-1 and J usage is TRBJ1-3, with a weak D call TRBD1 (5 bases). Trimming took 3 bases from V and 4 from J, leaving 10 bases between them. CDR3 length: 14 amino acids. Germline lookup yields CDR1 MNHNS and CDR2 SASEGT. This CDR3 is CASSEGWTGNTIYF. The DNA of the CDR3 is TGTGCCAGCAGTGAGGGGTGGACAGGAAACACCATATATTTT.

The chain combines TRBV5-4 with TRBJ2-1; a weak D match, TRBD1 (5 bases). The CDR3 is made up of 13 amino acids. Looked up from germline, CDR1 is SGHNT and CDR2 is YYREEE (reference sequence). The germline V and J ends were trimmed by 2 bases and 7 bases, with 10 bases remaining between them. CDR3 bases: TGTGCCAGCAGCTTCATTTCAGGGAATGAGCAGTTCTTC. Translation gives CASSFISGNEQFF.

V is TRBV12-5 and J is TRBJ2-1, with D unresolved. Germline V gives CDR1 LGHNT, CDR2 FRNRAP. V lost 5 bases to trimming and J lost 0 bases, with 2 bases between them. This CDR3 region has 12 residues. The CDR3 loop is CASGASYNEQFF. As DNA, the CDR3 is TGTGCTAGTGGTGCCTCCTACAATGAGCAGTTCTTC. Complete variable domain (other parts from reference TRBV12-5 and TRBJ2-1): DARVTQTPRHKVTEMGQEVTMRCQPILGHNTVFWYRQTMMQGLELLAYFRNRAPLDDSGMPKDRFSAEMPDATLATLKIQPSEPRDSAVYFCASGASYNEQFFGPGTRLTVL.

The chain is built from TRBV19 and TRBJ2-7; D remains ambiguous. There are 15 residues in the CDR3. Germline V gene sequence: CDR1 LNHDA, CDR2 SQIVND (reference sequence). Between the trimmed V and J ends, which lost 3 bases and 0 bases, there was a span of 12 bases. The CDR3 loop is CASSMSALDSYEQYF. DNA of the CDR3: TGTGCCAGTAGTATGAGTGCCCTGGACTCCTACGAGCAGTACTTC.

The V and J genes are TRBV5-8 and TRBJ1-2; 8 bases fit TRBD1. Germline trimming cut 1 base from V and 8 bases from J; bases unmatched to any gene: 4. The CDR3 contains 13 residues. The germline gives CDR1 SGHTS, CDR2 YDEGEE. CDR3 nucleotides: TGTGCCAGCAGCTTGCAGGGGGCGGAAGGCTACACCTTC. This sequence encodes CASSLQGAEGYTF.

The rearrangement uses TRBV10-3 and TRBJ2-7; D gene uncertain. Trimming removed 0 bases at V and 2 bases at J, with 8 bases between. Germline V gene sequence: CDR1 ENHRY, CDR2 SYGVKD. The CDR3 is made up of 14 amino acids. CDR3: CAISESGTTYEQYF. The DNA of the CDR3 is TGTGCCATCAGTGAGTCTGGCACTACCTACGAGCAGTACTTC.

The J gene is TRBJ2-1, the V gene TRBV28; the D gene is possibly TRBD1 (6 bases). Germline assignment: CDR1 MDHEN and CDR2 SYDVKM. Trimming took off 6 bases at V and 4 bases at J, with 13 bases between the two ends. The CDR3 totals 14 residues. The CDR3 is CASRITRGYNEQFF. DNA for the CDR3: TGTGCCAGCAGAATAACCAGGGGTTACAATGAGCAGTTCTTC.

The genes are TRBV5-1 and TRBJ2-1; no firm D call. V gave up 6 bases and J gave up 1 base, with 14 bases separating them. The CDR3 contains 15 residues. Germline V CDR1 and CDR2: SGHRS, YFSETQ. In DNA form, the CDR3 reads TGCGCCAGCACCTTTAGGATAGGGTCCTACAATGAGCAGTTCTTC. Protein sequence: CASTFRIGSYNEQFF.